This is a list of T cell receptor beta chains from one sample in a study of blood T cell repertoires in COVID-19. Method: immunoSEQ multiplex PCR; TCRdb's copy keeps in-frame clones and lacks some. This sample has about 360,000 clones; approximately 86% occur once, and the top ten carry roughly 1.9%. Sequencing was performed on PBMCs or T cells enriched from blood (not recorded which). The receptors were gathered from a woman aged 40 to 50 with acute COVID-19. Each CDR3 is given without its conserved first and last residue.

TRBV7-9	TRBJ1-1	ASSAGRDTEAF
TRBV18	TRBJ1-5	ASSPDFTRENQPQH
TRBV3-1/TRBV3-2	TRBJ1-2	ASSQADREGGYT
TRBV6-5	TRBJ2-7	ASRSIYEQY
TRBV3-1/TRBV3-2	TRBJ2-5	ASSQVISGGQETQY
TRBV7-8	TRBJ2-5	ASSLRPSGGETQY
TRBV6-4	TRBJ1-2	ASSRGHGDNYGYT
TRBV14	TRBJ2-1	ASSPWTSGGFEQF
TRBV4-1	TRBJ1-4	ASSPYRGNNEKLF
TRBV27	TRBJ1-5	AILGDNTGAWNQPQH
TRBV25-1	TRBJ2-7	ASSYARDTVYEQY
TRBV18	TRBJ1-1	ASSPFPAGVNTEAF
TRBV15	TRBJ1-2	ATSRDLRGFYGYT
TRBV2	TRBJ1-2	ASSGKGDPISNYGYT
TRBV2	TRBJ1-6	ASGTGYDSPLH
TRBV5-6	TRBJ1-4	ASSLDMGRKLGV
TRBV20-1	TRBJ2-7	SASGTGYEQY
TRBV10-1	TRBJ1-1	ASSENRAEAF
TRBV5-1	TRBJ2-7	ASKLDAGPYEQY
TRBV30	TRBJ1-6	AWSLGQGQDNSPLH
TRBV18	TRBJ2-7	ASSPASQYEQY
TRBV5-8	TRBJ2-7	ASSLGRGDEQY
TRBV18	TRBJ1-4	ASSLSVATNEKLF
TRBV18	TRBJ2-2	ASSPGQGVNTGELF
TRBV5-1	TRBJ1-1	ASSTGQYTEAF
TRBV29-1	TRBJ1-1	SVEVARGAF
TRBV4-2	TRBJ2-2	ASSQDIAAPGELF
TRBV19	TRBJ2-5	ASSQPFQETQY
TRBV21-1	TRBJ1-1	ASSKAGSDKNTEAF
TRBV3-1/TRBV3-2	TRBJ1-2	ASSQRGEGYGYT
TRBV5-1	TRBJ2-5	ASSLGSGRQETQY
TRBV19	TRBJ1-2	ASSIARGDYGYT
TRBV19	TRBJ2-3	ASTPGQGSTDTQY
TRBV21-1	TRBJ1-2	ASSQGQIANYGYT
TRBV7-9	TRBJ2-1	ASSFSGWNEQF
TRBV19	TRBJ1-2	ASSVSRYGYT
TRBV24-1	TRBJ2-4	ATSDQYRDVQY
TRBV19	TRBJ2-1	ASIRIRGADHGQF
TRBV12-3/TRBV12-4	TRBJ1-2	ASSSGFYGYT
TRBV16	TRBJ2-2	ASSQSPTNTGELF
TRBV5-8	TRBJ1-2	ASSLDAGNYGYT
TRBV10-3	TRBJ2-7	AISALGDRGYEQY
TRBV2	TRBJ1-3	ASSGRGGTGNTIY
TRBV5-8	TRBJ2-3	ASSIRGYTQY
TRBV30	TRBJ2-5	AWRSGTTLETQY
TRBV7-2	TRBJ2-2	ASSQPGTRTGELF
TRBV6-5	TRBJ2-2	ASSYTTGASTGELF
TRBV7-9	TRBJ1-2	ASSLGREGYT
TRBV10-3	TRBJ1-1	AISGLNTEAF
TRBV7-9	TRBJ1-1	ASSLIRTEAF
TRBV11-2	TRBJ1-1	ASSFGTGVTEAF
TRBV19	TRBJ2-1	ASSLRLAGGPSSYNEQF
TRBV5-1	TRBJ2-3	ASSFRDTRTDTQY
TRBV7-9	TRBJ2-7	ASSRITTGEQY